A single TCR beta chain is shown here with its context. V was shortened by 3 bases and J by 0 bases, with 15 bases between the two germline ends. The CDR3 is 17 amino acids. Germline loops: CDR1 MGHDK, CDR2 SYGVNS. Source study methods: Estimated nucleated cell counts came from reference gene primer amplification. TCRdb's copy holds only in-frame clones and misses some; the assay was immunoSEQ multiplex PCR. For V, J and clone size, that table is used; D and trimming come from the DNA. This sample carries some 200,000 clones, 84% of them seen once, and the ten largest clones take 4% to 6%. This sample was taken from a study of blood T cell repertoires in COVID-19. In the study overall: Samples came from the United States, Italy and Spain, spanning acute and convalescent COVID-19. Nucleic acid was either cDNA or gDNA, and it came from T cells, B-cell-depleted T cells, or PBMCs.

The material sequenced was peripheral blood. The chain uses TRBV25-1 and TRBJ2-1, with TRBD1 as a possible D gene (5 bases). The origin of this receptor is a woman aged 60-75 years who had recovered from COVID-19. CDR3 region: CASSEGPPVNSYNEQFF. The CDR3 nucleotides are TGTGCCAGCAGTGAGGGGCCACCGGTAAACTCCTACAATGAGCAGTTCTTC.